This T cell receptor beta chain was sequenced for a study of blood T cell repertoires in COVID-19. Method: immunoSEQ multiplex PCR; TCRdb's copy keeps in-frame clones and lacks some. The table has 250,000 to 350,000 clones, approximately 84% seen once. Germline CDR1 SGDLS, CDR2 YYNGEE. The CDR3 extends over 15 amino acids. With 4 bases clipped from V and 5 bases from J, the junction kept 9 bases outside the gene matches. This receptor was taken from a human donor with COVID-19, enrolled during active disease. The donor label of this sample is uncertain. The chain is built from TRBV9 and TRBJ2-1; TRBD1 matches 7 bases. Sequenced sample: peripheral blood. CDR3 sequence: CASSPRGGRDNEQFF. The CDR3 region has the DNA TGTGCCAGCAGCCCCCGAGGGGGCCGTGACAATGAGCAGTTCTTC.